The present T cell receptor (beta chain) was sequenced within a study of T cells of healthy individuals. Looked up from germline, CDR1 is SGHRS and CDR2 is YFSETQ. This CDR3 is built from 12 residues. V was clipped by 1 base and J by 4 bases, with 6 bases between them. This clonotype was found a few times. One entry per CDR3 protein, called by TCRdb with MiXCR from the 5' RACE reads. The sample contains 63,000 or so distinct CDR3 sequences, roughly 15% of which appear only once. The TCR comes from a human donor in good health. V and J are TRBV5-1 and TRBJ2-7; no clear D. The chain's CDR3 is CASSLSEYEQYF. CDR3 sequence (DNA): TGCGCCAGCAGCTTGTCAGAATACGAGCAGTACTTC.